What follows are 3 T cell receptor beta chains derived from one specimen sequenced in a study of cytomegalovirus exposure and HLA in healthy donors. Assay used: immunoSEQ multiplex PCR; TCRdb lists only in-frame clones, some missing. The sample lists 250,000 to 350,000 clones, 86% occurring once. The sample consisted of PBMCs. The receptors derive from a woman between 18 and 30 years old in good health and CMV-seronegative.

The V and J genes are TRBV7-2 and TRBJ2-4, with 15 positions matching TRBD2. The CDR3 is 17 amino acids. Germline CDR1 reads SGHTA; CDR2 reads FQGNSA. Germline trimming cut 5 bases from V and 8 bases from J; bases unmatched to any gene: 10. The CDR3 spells CASSLGLAGGPRDIQYF. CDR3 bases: TGTGCCAGCAGCCTCGGACTAGCGGGAGGGCCGAGGGACATTCAGTACTTC.

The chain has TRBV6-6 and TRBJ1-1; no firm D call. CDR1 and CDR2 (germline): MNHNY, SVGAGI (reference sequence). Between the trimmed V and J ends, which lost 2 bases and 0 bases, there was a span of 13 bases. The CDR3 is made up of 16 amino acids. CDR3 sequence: CASSYRVAGMNTEAFF. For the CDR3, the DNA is TGTGCCAGCAGTTACAGGGTGGCCGGGATGAACACTGAAGCTTTCTTT.

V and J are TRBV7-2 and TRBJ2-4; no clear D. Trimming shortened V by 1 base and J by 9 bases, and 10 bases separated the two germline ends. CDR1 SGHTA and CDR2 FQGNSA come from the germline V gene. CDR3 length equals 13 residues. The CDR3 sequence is CASSLVGRSIQYF. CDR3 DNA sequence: TGTGCCAGCAGCTTAGTGGGCAGATCCATTCAGTACTTC.